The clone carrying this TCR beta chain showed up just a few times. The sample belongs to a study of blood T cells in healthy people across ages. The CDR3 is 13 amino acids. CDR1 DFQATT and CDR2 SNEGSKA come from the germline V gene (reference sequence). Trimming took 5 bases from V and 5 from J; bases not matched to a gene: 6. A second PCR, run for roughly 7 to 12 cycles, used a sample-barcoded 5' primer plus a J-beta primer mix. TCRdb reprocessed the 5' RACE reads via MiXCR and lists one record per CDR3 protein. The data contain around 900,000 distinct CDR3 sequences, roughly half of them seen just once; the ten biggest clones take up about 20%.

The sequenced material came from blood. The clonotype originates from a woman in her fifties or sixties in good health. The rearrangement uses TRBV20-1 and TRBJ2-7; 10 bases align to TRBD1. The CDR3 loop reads CSAGRDRGDEQYF. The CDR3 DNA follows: TGCAGTGCTGGCCGGGACAGGGGTGACGAGCAGTACTTC.